The 4 T cell receptor beta chains in this list originate from one sample, sequenced in a study of cytomegalovirus exposure and HLA in healthy donors. The PCR made use of 60 Vbeta and 13 Jbeta primers. The repertoire was sequenced with immunoSEQ multiplex PCR; TCRdb's copy has only in-frame clones and lacks some. This sample has fewer than 60,000 clones; around three quarters occur once, and the top ten carry approximately 3.4%. The source material was PBMCs. These receptors were collected from a middle-aged woman in good health and CMV-seropositive.

CDR3 coding DNA: TGTGCCAGCAGCTTACCCCGAGACAGGCTAGACAATGAGCAGTTCTTC. Translation gives CASSLPRDRLDNEQFF. V is TRBV5-6 and J is TRBJ2-1; D is possibly TRBD1 (6 bases). The CDR3 runs to 16 residues. Per the germline V gene, CDR1 is SGHDT and CDR2 is YYEEEE. Trimming removed 2 bases at V and 5 bases at J, with 17 bases between.

The rearrangement uses TRBV2 and TRBJ1-5, with 9 bases aligning to TRBD1. The CDR3 sequence is 14 residues long. V lost 1 base and J lost 7; bases outside the gene matches: 2. Germline V lookup: CDR1 SNHLY, CDR2 FYNNEI. The CDR3: CASSEGTGVQPQHF. The CDR3 bases are TGTGCCAGCAGTGAAGGGACAGGGGTCCAGCCCCAGCATTTT.

This chain uses TRBV6-5 with TRBJ2-7; TRBD1 aligns across 7 bases. The ends lost 5 bases at V and 5 bases at J; junction bases unmatched: 9. Germline CDR1 and CDR2: MNHEY and SVGAGI. The CDR3 has 14 residues. The chain's CDR3 is CASSPDRTLDEQYF. The CDR3 bases are TGTGCCAGCAGTCCGGACAGGACCCTAGACGAGCAGTACTTC.

The rearrangement joins TRBV11-1 to TRBJ1-6; possible D gene TRBD1, 5 bases. Trimming left V 2 bases short and J 5 bases short, with 7 bases between. The CDR3 has 14 amino acids. CDR1 and CDR2 (germline): SGHAT, FQDESV (reference sequence). The CDR3 nucleotides are TGTGCCAGCAGCTTAAGGGGAAATAATTCACCCCTCCACTTT. This gives the protein CASSLRGNNSPLHF.